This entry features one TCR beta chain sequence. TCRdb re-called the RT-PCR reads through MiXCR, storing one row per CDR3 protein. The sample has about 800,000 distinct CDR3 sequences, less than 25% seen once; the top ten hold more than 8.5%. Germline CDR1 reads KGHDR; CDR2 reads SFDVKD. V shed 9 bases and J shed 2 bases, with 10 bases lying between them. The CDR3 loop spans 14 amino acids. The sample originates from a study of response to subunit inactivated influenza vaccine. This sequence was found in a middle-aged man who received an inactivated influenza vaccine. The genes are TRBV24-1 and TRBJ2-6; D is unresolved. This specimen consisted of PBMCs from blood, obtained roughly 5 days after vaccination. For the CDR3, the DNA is TGTGCCACCGCCCCCCAACCTGGGGCCAACGTCCTGACTTTC. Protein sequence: CATAPQPGANVLTF.